This T cell receptor (beta chain) is from a study of long-term antiretroviral therapy in people with HIV. The study, taken as a whole, reports: Documentation of ART adherence, viral resistance or therapy changes was absent.

The CDR3 totals 15 residues. Germline trimming cut 1 base from V and 0 bases from J; bases unmatched to any gene: 0. Germline V gives CDR1 KGHSH, CDR2 LQKENI. A v3.0 immunoSEQ assay was performed at survey level. Sequencing was performed with immunoSEQ multiplex PCR; in TCRdb, only in-frame clones are kept and a portion is missing. The sample yields 38,000 or so clones, roughly 76% seen once. Each HIV participant was treated in the United States. This clone was counted between two and nine times. As yet, its antigen is unknown. The source is a man aged 18 to 30 with HIV. The chain recombines TRBV18 with TRBJ1-5; TRBD1 matches at 7 bases. This specimen consisted of unsorted PBMCs, obtained 1.5 years after starting antiretroviral therapy. The CDR3 nucleotides are TGTGCCAGCTCACCACAGGGGGCTAGCAATCAGCCCCAGCATTTT. Protein sequence: CASSPQGASNQPQHF. Supplemented by reference TRBV18 and TRBJ1-5, the full variable domain reads NAGVMQNPRHLVRRRGQEARLRCSPMKGHSHVYWYRQLPEEGLKFMVYLQKENIIDESGMPKERFSAEFPKEGPSILRIQQVVRGDSAAYFCASSPQGASNQPQHFGDGTRLSIL.